A selection of T cell receptor beta chains follows, all from one sample in a study of cytomegalovirus exposure and HLA in healthy donors. TCRdb's table, derived via immunoSEQ multiplex PCR, lists solely in-frame clones and lacks some. The sample has tens of thousands of clones, 65% to 75% seen once. The specimen was PBMCs. These receptors all stem from a man in his forties in good health and CMV-seropositive. Both conserved end residues are part of each CDR3. A D gene is named only where the DNA matches it firmly. Expanded clones get a size class; other rows say once, few or many, or leave the size out.

CASSDRGANYGYTF	TGTGCCAGCAGTGACAGGGGAGCTAACTATGGCTACACCTTC	TRBV2	NA	once	TRBJ1-2
CASSLNRAQPQHF	TGTGCCAGCAGCTTGAACAGGGCACAGCCCCAGCATTTT	TRBV5-5	NA	NA	TRBJ1-5
CASSLVGGGNQPQHF	TGTGCCAGCAGCTTAGTAGGGGGTGGCAATCAGCCCCAGCATTTT	TRBV7-2	NA	NA	TRBJ1-5
CASSSRQSSYGYTF	TGTGCCAGCAGCTCGAGACAGTCCAGCTATGGCTACACCTTC	TRBV7-2	NA	NA	TRBJ1-2
CASSRGQEGYQPQHF	TGTGCCAGTAGTAGAGGACAGGAGGGATATCAGCCCCAGCATTTT	TRBV19	TRBD1	NA	TRBJ1-5
CASSLGTGTRGYTF	TGTGCCAGCAGCTTAGGAACAGGGACCAGAGGCTACACCTTC	TRBV7-2	NA	NA	TRBJ1-2
CASRGAYTASYEQYF	TGTGCCAGCAGGGGGGCCTACACGGCCTCCTACGAGCAGTACTTC	TRBV2	NA	once	TRBJ2-7
CASRRGSFNEKLFF	TGTGCCAGCAGGAGGGGGAGCTTTAATGAAAAACTGTTTTTT	TRBV6-5	NA	NA	TRBJ1-4
CASSIQGISYEAFF	TGTGCCAGTAGTATACAGGGGATCTCATATGAAGCTTTCTTT	TRBV19	NA	NA	TRBJ1-1
CASTHGDTENTEAFF	TGTGCCAGCACCCACGGGGACACCGAGAACACTGAAGCTTTCTTT	TRBV6-6	NA	NA	TRBJ1-1
CASSLRRNTEAFF	TGTGCCAGCAGCTTAAGGAGAAACACTGAAGCTTTCTTT	TRBV7-2	NA	NA	TRBJ1-1
CASSQGTASYEQYF	TGCGCCAGCAGCCAAGGGACTGCTTCCTACGAGCAGTACTTC	TRBV4-3	NA	NA	TRBJ2-7
CASSGQGDDEKLFF	TGTGCCAGCAGCGGACAAGGGGATGATGAAAAACTGTTTTTT	TRBV6-5	NA	NA	TRBJ1-4
CASSFFDRGAGTEAFF	TGTGCCAGCAGCTTTTTTGATCGGGGGGCAGGAACTGAAGCTTTCTTT	TRBV5-6	NA	NA	TRBJ1-1
CASTPRGTSGGPETQYF	TGTGCCAGTACCCCACGGGGGACTAGCGGGGGCCCAGAGACCCAGTACTTC	TRBV19	TRBD2	NA	TRBJ2-5
CASSSTGGTQEPQHF	TGTGCCAGCAGCTCGACAGGGGGGACTCAGGAGCCCCAGCATTTT	TRBV5-5	TRBD1	many	TRBJ1-5
CASSEPGSTNEQFF	TGTGCCAGCAGTGAACCGGGATCCACAAATGAGCAGTTCTTC	TRBV6-1	NA	few	TRBJ2-1
CASSLTTTNYGYTF	TGTGCCAGCAGCTTGACGACTACTAACTATGGCTACACCTTC	TRBV11-2	NA	few	TRBJ1-2
CASSGRAGWETQYF	TGTGCCAGCAGCGGAAGGGCAGGGTGGGAGACCCAGTACTTC	TRBV7-3	NA	NA	TRBJ2-5
CASSLGQGAFGYTF	TGTGCCAGCAGCTTGGGACAGGGGGCTTTTGGCTACACCTTC	TRBV5-6	TRBD1	NA	TRBJ1-2
CASSEPPGQGIYNEQFF	TGTGCCAGCAGTGAACCTCCAGGACAGGGTATCTACAATGAGCAGTTCTTC	TRBV25-1	TRBD1	NA	TRBJ2-1
CASSQDPGTGLNTIYF	TGTGCCAGCAGCCAAGATCCGGGGACAGGGTTAAACACCATATATTTT	TRBV4-2	TRBD1	NA	TRBJ1-3
CASSPRGKNSNQPQHF	TGTGCCAGCAGTCCCCGGGGGAAGAATAGCAATCAGCCCCAGCATTTT	TRBV28	NA	once	TRBJ1-5
CASSPLKGTSVELFF	TGTGCCAGCAGCCCCCTCAAAGGAACAAGCGTGGAGCTGTTTTTT	TRBV7-9	NA	NA	TRBJ2-2
CASSSQSFGGYGYTF	TGTGCCAGCAGCTCCCAGTCTTTCGGCGGCTATGGCTACACCTTC	TRBV5-8	NA	NA	TRBJ1-2
CASSLTDTGELFF	TGTGCCAGCAGCCTCACAGACACCGGGGAGCTGTTTTTT	TRBV14	NA	NA	TRBJ2-2
CASSQDTSYEQYF	TGTGCCAGCAGCCAAGACACTTCCTACGAGCAGTACTTC	TRBV11-2	NA	NA	TRBJ2-7
CASSPGQGAGYTF	TGTGCCAGCAGCCCTGGACAGGGGGCTGGCTACACCTTC	TRBV5-6	TRBD1	NA	TRBJ1-2
CSVAVAGLYEQYF	TGCAGCGTTGCCGTGGCGGGGCTTTACGAGCAGTACTTC	TRBV29-1	NA	once	TRBJ2-7
CASSMFTRLPGTEAFF	TGTGCCAGTAGTATGTTCACTCGTCTGCCCGGGACTGAAGCTTTCTTT	TRBV19	NA	NA	TRBJ1-1
CSVPLGATDTQYF	TGCAGCGTGCCCCTAGGTGCCACAGATACGCAGTATTTT	TRBV29-1	NA	NA	TRBJ2-3
CATTTDLNSPLHF	TGTGCCACAACGACAGACCTTAATTCACCCCTCCACTTT	TRBV10-3	NA	once	TRBJ1-6
CASSSPPSGGWTGELFF	TGCGCCAGCAGTTCGCCTCCTAGCGGGGGGTGGACCGGGGAGCTGTTTTTT	TRBV5-1	TRBD2	NA	TRBJ2-2
CASSLAANSYEQYF	TGTGCCAGCAGCTTAGCAGCTAACTCCTACGAGCAGTACTTC	TRBV7-2	NA	few	TRBJ2-7
CASSYGPGNQETQYF	TGTGCCAGCAGCTACGGACCGGGAAATCAAGAGACCCAGTACTTC	TRBV7-3	NA	NA	TRBJ2-5
CASTSRGPTSNQPQHF	TGTGCCAGTACCTCCCGAGGTCCAACGAGCAATCAGCCCCAGCATTTT	TRBV19	NA	few	TRBJ1-5
CASSEGLVSAEEQFF	TGTGCCAGCAGTGAGGGACTAGTAAGTGCCGAAGAGCAGTTCTTC	TRBV2	TRBD2	few	TRBJ2-1
CAIRPTGVNTEAFF	TGTGCCATCAGACCGACAGGGGTTAACACTGAAGCTTTCTTT	TRBV10-3	TRBD1	few	TRBJ1-1
CASSLGSGQGASYNSPLHF	TGTGCCAGCAGCTTAGGGTCCGGACAGGGTGCCTCCTATAATTCACCCCTCCACTTT	TRBV7-9	TRBD1	few	TRBJ1-6
CAWSRGGQGFNSPLHF	TGTGCCTGGAGCAGGGGTGGACAGGGATTTAATTCACCCCTCCACTTT	TRBV30	TRBD1	NA	TRBJ1-6
CASSLVSQINSPLHF	TGTGCCAGCAGCTTAGTCTCCCAGATTAATTCACCCCTCCACTTT	TRBV7-2	NA	few	TRBJ1-6
CASSSPTEGLGDYNEQFF	TGTGCCAGCAGTTCACCCACCGAGGGTCTTGGGGACTACAATGAGCAGTTCTTC	TRBV28	NA	few	TRBJ2-1
CSVADRGRDTEAFF	TGCAGCGTTGCGGACAGGGGGCGAGACACTGAAGCTTTCTTT	TRBV29-1	TRBD1	NA	TRBJ1-1
CASSFRQAANYGYTF	TGTGCCAGCAGCTTCAGACAGGCCGCTAACTATGGCTACACCTTC	TRBV5-6	NA	NA	TRBJ1-2
CASSISGGGVNNEQFF	TGTGCCAGTAGTATATCGGGCGGGGGGGTAAACAATGAGCAGTTCTTC	TRBV19	TRBD2	few	TRBJ2-1
CASSLTGGDTEAFF	TGTGCCAGCTCACTCACAGGGGGTGACACTGAAGCTTTCTTT	TRBV18	TRBD1	NA	TRBJ1-1
CASSSTGSTDTQYF	TGTGCCAGCAGCTCGACAGGGAGCACAGATACGCAGTATTTT	TRBV5-4	TRBD1	NA	TRBJ2-3
CASSPKRGGTGSGEQYF	TGTGCCAGCAGCCCAAAACGTGGTGGGACAGGGTCCGGGGAGCAGTACTTC	TRBV7-9	TRBD1	NA	TRBJ2-7
CASRGTGARDEQFF	TGTGCCAGCAGAGGGACAGGGGCAAGGGATGAGCAGTTCTTC	TRBV6-5	TRBD1	NA	TRBJ2-1